Each of the 4 T cell receptor beta chains below was sequenced from the same sample in a study of blood T cells in healthy people across ages. The second PCR ran roughly 6 to 11 cycles with a sample-barcoded 5' primer and J-beta primers. In TCRdb, the 5' RACE reads were re-called with MiXCR into one record per CDR3 protein. This sample has some 790,000 distinct CDR3 sequences; 25% to 35% occur once, and the top ten carry roughly 17%. The specimen sequenced was blood. The receptors derive from a woman older than 75 in good health.

CDR3: CSARSEQTELDTQYF. Here the CDR3 DNA reads TGCAGTGCTAGAAGTGAACAGACGGAATTAGATACGCAGTATTTT. The V and J genes are TRBV20-1 and TRBJ2-3; D unclear. The CDR3 length is 15 residues. Trimming cost V 2 bases and J 5 bases, with 17 bases left between them. Germline V CDR1 and CDR2: DFQATT, SNEGSKA (reference sequence).

This clonotype was counted only a few times. The chain carries TRBV6-5 and TRBJ2-6; D might be TRBD1 (6 bases). Germline loops: CDR1 MNHEY, CDR2 SVGAGI. The CDR3 sequence is 17 residues long. Trimming stripped 2 bases from V and 4 bases from J, with 15 bases between. The CDR3 is CASSYPIRGTGANVLTF. Here the CDR3 DNA reads TGTGCCAGCAGTTACCCAATCAGGGGAACCGGGGCCAACGTCCTGACTTTC.

This clonotype was counted only a few times. The chain uses TRBV11-2 and TRBJ2-3; TRBD2 matches 8 bases. Trimming at V came to 5 bases and at J to 3 bases, leaving 13 bases not matched to a gene. CDR1 and CDR2 from the germline V gene are SGHAT and FQNNGV. The CDR3 sequence is 17 residues long. CDR3 sequence (DNA): TGTGCCAGCAGCCTACCCCCCCCGGGGGGGTGGACAGATACGCAGTATTTT. Translated, it gives CASSLPPPGGWTDTQYF.

V gene TRBV11-2 combines with J gene TRBJ1-6; no definite D call. CDR3 length equals 13 residues. V lost 1 base and J 13 bases, leaving 11 bases between the germline ends. The V gene's germline CDR1 is SGHAT and CDR2 FQNNGV. The DNA of the CDR3 is TGTGCCAGCAGCTTAGGTCTCGCGGAGCCCCTCCACTTT. Encoded protein: CASSLGLAEPLHF. The full variable domain, its missing parts supplied by reference TRBV11-2 and TRBJ1-6, is EAGVAQSPRYKIIEKRQSVAFWCNPISGHATLYWYQQILGQGPKLLIQFQNNGVVDDSQLPKDRFSAERLKGVDSTLKIQPAKLEDSAVYLCASSLGLAEPLHFGNGTRLTVT.